One and the same sample provided the 23 T cell receptor beta chains below, sequenced in a study of cytomegalovirus exposure and HLA in healthy donors. The PCR contained 60 Vbeta and 13 Jbeta primers. Data came from immunoSEQ multiplex PCR; TCRdb stores just in-frame clones and leaves some out. The table records under 200,000 clones, nearly 80% of them present only once. Sequences were obtained from PBMCs. The source is a woman aged 40 to 50 in good health and CMV-seronegative.

The gene calls are TRBV29-1 and TRBJ2-3; 8 bases align to TRBD2. The J segment lost 8 bases and the V segment lost 4 bases, leaving 8 bases of the junction unmatched. The CDR3 has 13 residues. CDR1 is SQVTM and CDR2 is ANQGSEA in the germline V gene. The CDR3 spells CSVVSGARGTQYF. The CDR3, as DNA: TGCAGCGTTGTTAGCGGGGCGAGGGGTACGCAGTATTTT.

The chain links TRBV5-1 to TRBJ2-1, with 7 bases that match TRBD2. Unmatched junction bases numbered 9, after V lost 4 bases and J lost 5 bases. The CDR3 loop spans 15 amino acids. Germline V gene data show CDR1 as SGHRS and CDR2 as YFSETQ. Here the CDR3 DNA reads TGCGCCAGCAGCGACTATAGCGGGCCGGACAATGAGCAGTTCTTC. Translating gives CASSDYSGPDNEQFF.

This rearrangement joins TRBV18 to TRBJ1-1; 12 positions agree with TRBD1. Germline trimming cut 2 bases from V and 5 bases from J; bases unmatched to any gene: 15. The CDR3 covers 19 residues. Germline V lookup: CDR1 KGHSH, CDR2 LQKENI. The CDR3 spells CASSPRGQGAIGSSTEAFF. The CDR3 bases are TGTGCCAGCTCACCAAGGGGACAGGGGGCGATCGGATCCTCGACTGAAGCTTTCTTT.

This clone was seen more than once but under ten times. This chain connects TRBV18 to TRBJ1-4, with D unclear. Deletions cut 3 bases from V and 7 bases from J, with 9 bases between. Germline CDR1 and CDR2: KGHSH and LQKENI. The CDR3 extends over 13 amino acids. The chain's CDR3 is CASSPGWPEKLFF. The CDR3 DNA follows: TGTGCCAGCTCACCCGGGTGGCCTGAAAAACTGTTTTTT. Using reference TRBV18 and TRBJ1-4 for the parts outside the CDR3, the full variable domain is NAGVMQNPRHLVRRRGQEARLRCSPMKGHSHVYWYRQLPEEGLKFMVYLQKENIIDESGMPKERFSAEFPKEGPSILRIQQVVRGDSAAYFCASSPGWPEKLFFGSGTQLSVL.

This clone was seen only a few times. The genes are TRBV9 and TRBJ2-1, with TRBD2 matching over 7 bases. The CDR3 consists of 19 residues. Germline lookup yields CDR1 SGDLS and CDR2 YYNGEE. Losses at the gene ends were 0 bases for V and 0 bases for J; bases not matched to a gene: 12. DNA of the CDR3: TGTGCCAGCAGCGTAGTTCCCGGGGAGGGATCACCCTCCTACAATGAGCAGTTCTTC. This translates into CASSVVPGEGSPSYNEQFF.

As for this clone: This specimen includes other DNA sequences encoding the same CDR3. The rearrangement links TRBV7-2 to TRBJ2-5; TRBD2 matches 12 bases. CDR1 and CDR2 from the germline V gene are SGHTA and FQGNSA. The CDR3 spans 15 residues. V was pared by 5 bases and J by 5 bases, with 6 bases of the junction left unmatched. This CDR3 reads CASSRLAGGRETQYF. The CDR3 nucleotides read TGTGCCAGCAGCCGTCTAGCGGGGGGGCGTGAGACCCAGTACTTC.

The chain uses TRBV5-1 and TRBJ2-3; possible D gene TRBD1, 8 bases. Trimming took 3 bases from V and 6 from J, leaving 17 bases between them. The CDR3 consists of 15 residues. CDR1 is SGHRS, CDR2 YFSETQ, per germline. The CDR3, as DNA: TGCGCCAGCAGCTCATACAGGGGGGGTACGGATACGCAGTATTTT. It specifies CASSSYRGGTDTQYF.

The chain recombines TRBV2 with TRBJ2-3; a possible D gene is TRBD2 (6 bases). With 4 bases removed from V and 0 bases from J, the gap between germline ends came to 11 bases. The CDR3 contains 15 residues. Germline values: CDR1 SNHLY, CDR2 FYNNEI. The CDR3 nucleotides read TGTGCCAGCAGTGTGGAAGGGACTAGCACAGATACGCAGTATTTT. Its protein is CASSVEGTSTDTQYF. The full variable domain, completed using reference TRBV2 and TRBJ2-3, is EPEVTQTPSHQVTQMGQEVILRCVPISNHLYFYWYRQILGQKVEFLVSFYNNEISEKSEIFDDQFSVERPDGSNFTLKIRSTKLEDSAMYFCASSVEGTSTDTQYFGPGTRLTVL.

The chain uses TRBV5-1 and TRBJ2-7; D gene uncertain. The CDR3 has 13 amino acids. From germline, CDR1 is SGHRS and CDR2 YFSETQ. Trimming removed 4 bases at V and 0 bases at J, with 8 bases between. The CDR3 DNA follows: TGCGCCAGCAGCCTATCCCCCTCCTACGAGCAGTACTTC. It translates to CASSLSPSYEQYF. The full variable domain, with the rest looked up from reference TRBV5-1 and TRBJ2-7, is KAGVTQTPRYLIKTRGQQVTLSCSPISGHRSVSWYQQTPGQGLQFLFEYFSETQRNKGNFPGRFSGRQFSNSRSEMNVSTLELGDSALYLCASSLSPSYEQYFGPGTRLTVT.

This clone came up once. V is TRBV5-1 and J is TRBJ1-4, with unresolved D. Germline CDR1 is SGHRS and CDR2 is YFSETQ. The CDR3 length is 15 residues. V was shortened by 1 base and J by 7 bases, with 14 bases between the two germline ends. CDR3 sequence: CASSLPAGVGEKLFF. The CDR3 DNA reads as TGCGCCAGCAGCTTGCCTGCCGGGGTCGGTGAAAAACTGTTTTTT.

The chain has TRBV7-6 and TRBJ2-1; tentative D call: TRBD1 (6 bases). Per the germline V gene, CDR1 is SGHVS and CDR2 is FNYEAQ. V shed 3 bases and J shed 8 bases, with 17 bases lying between them. The CDR3 loop spans 15 amino acids. The CDR3 DNA reads as TGTGCCAGCAGCTTTCGTTTCAGGGGCACGTATGAGCAGTTCTTC. This encodes CASSFRFRGTYEQFF.

The chain recombines TRBV19 with TRBJ1-2; D is unresolved. The V gene's germline CDR1 is LNHDA and CDR2 SQIVND (reference sequence). The CDR3 is 15 amino acids. V dropped 9 bases and J dropped 1 base, with 18 bases sitting between them. The CDR3 protein is CASLGARYNNYGYTF. CDR3 nucleotides: TGTGCCAGCCTCGGCGCGCGGTATAATAACTATGGCTACACCTTC.

This clone showed up just a few times. This chain links TRBV5-8 with TRBJ1-5; TRBD1 matches 7 bases. CDR1 SGHTS and CDR2 YDEGEE come from the germline V gene. This CDR3 has 14 amino acids. V lost 4 bases, J lost 6 bases, and 7 bases stayed unmatched. DNA for the CDR3: TGTGCCAGCAGCCAGACGACAGGGATTCAGCCCCAGCATTTT. Translated: CASSQTTGIQPQHF. The complete variable domain, with remaining parts taken from reference TRBV5-8 and TRBJ1-5, reads EAGVTQSPTHLIKTRGQQATLRCSPISGHTSVYWYQQALGLGLQFLLWYDEGEERNRGNFPPRFSGRQFPNYSSELNVNALELEDSALYLCASSQTTGIQPQHFGDGTRLSIL.

The chain uses TRBV5-1 and TRBJ2-5, with D tentatively TRBD1 (6 bases). Germline CDR1 SGHRS, CDR2 YFSETQ. The CDR3 spans 15 residues. V was clipped by 1 base and J by 5 bases, with 15 bases between them. The CDR3 spells CASSLWSGAGETQYF. The CDR3 nucleotides are TGCGCCAGCAGCTTGTGGTCAGGGGCTGGGGAGACCCAGTACTTC.

V and J are TRBV5-1 and TRBJ2-7; no clear D. V gave up 0 bases and J gave up 4 bases, with 11 bases separating them. CDR3 length: 14 residues. CDR1 is SGHRS, CDR2 YFSETQ, per germline. CDR3 DNA sequence: TGCGCCAGCAGCTTGGCTCCTCCTAGTTACGAGCAGTACTTC. Its protein is CASSLAPPSYEQYF.

This clone was counted a few times. This rearrangement joins TRBV6-7 to TRBJ1-4; 7 positions agree with TRBD1. TRBV6-7 carries the ORF label, with uncertain function. There are 14 residues in the CDR3. V lost 0 bases and J lost 8; bases outside the gene matches: 3. The CDR3 nucleotides read TGTGCCAGCAGTTACTCGCCAGGGGGGGAAAAACTGTTTTTT. Amino acids: CASSYSPGGEKLFF.

The chain is built from TRBV28 and TRBJ1-2; D gene ambiguous. Germline V CDR1 and CDR2: MDHEN, SYDVKM. Trimming took off 7 bases at V and 4 bases at J, with 13 bases between the two ends. The CDR3 consists of 13 residues. Written as DNA, the CDR3 is TGTGCCAGCACCCCGGGGAGCCTCTATGGCTACACCTTC. Protein product: CASTPGSLYGYTF.

V is TRBV5-1 and J is TRBJ2-3, with TRBD2 identical over 10 bases. This CDR3 has 14 amino acids. CDR1 is SGHRS, CDR2 YFSETQ, per germline. V trimming: 2 bases; J trimming: 6 bases; junction bases outside the gene matches: 3. The CDR3, as DNA: TGCGCCAGCAGCTTTAGCGGGGGGTCCGATACGCAGTATTTT. This encodes CASSFSGGSDTQYF. The variable domain in full, completed from reference TRBV5-1 and TRBJ2-3, reads KAGVTQTPRYLIKTRGQQVTLSCSPISGHRSVSWYQQTPGQGLQFLFEYFSETQRNKGNFPGRFSGRQFSNSRSEMNVSTLELGDSALYLCASSFSGGSDTQYFGPGTRLTVL.

The gene calls are TRBV7-3 and TRBJ2-6; 8 bases line up with TRBD2. J gave up 0 bases and V 1 base, and 2 bases lay outside the gene matches. The germline V gene has CDR1 SGHTA and CDR2 FQGTGA. This CDR3 has 17 amino acids. CDR3 sequence reads: CASSLISGGSGANVLTF. The DNA of the CDR3 is TGTGCCAGCAGCTTAATAAGCGGGGGCTCTGGGGCCAACGTCCTGACTTTC. Supplemented by reference TRBV7-3 and TRBJ2-6, the full variable domain reads GAGVSQTPSNKVTEKGKYVELRCDPISGHTALYWYRQSLGQGPEFLIYFQGTGAADDSGLPNDRFFAVRPEGSVSTLKIQRTERGDSAVYLCASSLISGGSGANVLTFGAGSRLTVL.

Points on this clone: At one boundary the junction diverges from the germline segment, which might be a read error. This chain links TRBV28 with TRBJ1-3; weak D call: TRBD1 (6 bases). This CDR3 is built from 15 residues. The germline V gene has CDR1 MDHEN and CDR2 SYDVKM. CDR3: CASSFSGAAGNAIYF. The CDR3 nucleotides are TGTGCCAGCAGTTTTTCAGGGGCTGCCGGAAACGCCATATATTTT. Variable domain in full (rest from reference TRBV28 and TRBJ1-3): DVKVTQSSRYLVKRTGEKVFLECVQDMDHENMFWYRQDPGLGLRLIYFSYDVKMKEKGDIPEGYSVSREKKERFSLILESASTNQTSMYLCASSFSGAAGNAIYFGEGSWLTVV.

The chain links TRBV15 to TRBJ2-3; D is undetermined. The CDR3 is 13 amino acids. Looked up from germline, CDR1 is LNHNV and CDR2 is YYDKDF (reference sequence). Trimming removed 5 bases at V and 5 bases at J, with 11 bases between. The CDR3 bases are TGTGCCACCAGCGCACAAAGTGGAGATACGCAGTATTTT. This codes for CATSAQSGDTQYF.

This rearrangement joins TRBV19 to TRBJ1-4; D not resolved. Looked up from germline, CDR1 is LNHDA and CDR2 is SQIVND (reference sequence). The ends were cut back, 6 bases at V and 7 bases at J, with 6 bases in the middle. This CDR3 is built from 11 residues. In DNA, the CDR3 is TGTGCCAGTAGCCAACTTGAAAAACTGTTTTTT. This sequence encodes CASSQLEKLFF. Variable domain in full (rest from reference TRBV19 and TRBJ1-4): DGGITQSPKYLFRKEGQNVTLSCEQNLNHDAMYWYRQDPGQGLRLIYYSQIVNDFQKGDIAEGYSVSREKKESFPLTVTSAQKNPTAFYLCASSQLEKLFFGSGTQLSVL.

The V gene is TRBV6-1, the J gene TRBJ1-4; TRBD1 is a possible D gene (5 bases). V was pared by 4 bases and J by 0 bases, with 9 bases between. Germline CDR1 reads MNHNS; CDR2 reads SASEGT. The CDR3 extends over 15 amino acids. The CDR3 sequence: CASSVGTATNEKLFF. The CDR3 bases are TGTGCCAGCAGTGTGGGGACTGCAACTAATGAAAAACTGTTTTTT.